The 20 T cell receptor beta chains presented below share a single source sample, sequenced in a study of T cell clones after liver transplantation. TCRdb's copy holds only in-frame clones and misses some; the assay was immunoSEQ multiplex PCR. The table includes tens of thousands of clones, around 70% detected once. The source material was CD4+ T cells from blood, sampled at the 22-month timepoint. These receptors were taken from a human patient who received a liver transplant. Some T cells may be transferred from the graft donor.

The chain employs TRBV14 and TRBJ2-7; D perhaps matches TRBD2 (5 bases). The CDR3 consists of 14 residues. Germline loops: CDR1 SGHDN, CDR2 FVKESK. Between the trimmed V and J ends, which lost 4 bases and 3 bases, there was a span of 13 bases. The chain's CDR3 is CASSPLGSYYEQYF. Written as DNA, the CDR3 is TGTGCCAGCAGCCCATTAGGGAGCTACTACGAGCAGTACTTC.

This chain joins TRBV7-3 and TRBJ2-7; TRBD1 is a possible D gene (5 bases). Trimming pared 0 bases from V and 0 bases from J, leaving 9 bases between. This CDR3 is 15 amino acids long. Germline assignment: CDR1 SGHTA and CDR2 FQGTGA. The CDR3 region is CASSLTDSPSYEQYF. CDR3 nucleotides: TGTGCCAGCAGCTTAACCGACAGCCCCTCCTACGAGCAGTACTTC.

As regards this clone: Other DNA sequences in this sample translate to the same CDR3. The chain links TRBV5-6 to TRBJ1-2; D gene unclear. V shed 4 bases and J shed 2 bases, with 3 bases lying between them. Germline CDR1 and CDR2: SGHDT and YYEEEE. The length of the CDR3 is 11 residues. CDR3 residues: CASSLNYGYTF. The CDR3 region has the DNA TGTGCCAGCAGCCTGAACTATGGCTACACCTTC.

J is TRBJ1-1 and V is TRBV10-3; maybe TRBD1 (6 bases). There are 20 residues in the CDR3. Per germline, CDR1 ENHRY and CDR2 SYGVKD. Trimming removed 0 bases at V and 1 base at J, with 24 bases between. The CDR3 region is CAISESNWRQGKSQNTEAFF. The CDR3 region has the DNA TGTGCCATCAGTGAGTCGAATTGGCGGCAGGGGAAAAGTCAGAACACTGAAGCTTTCTTT.

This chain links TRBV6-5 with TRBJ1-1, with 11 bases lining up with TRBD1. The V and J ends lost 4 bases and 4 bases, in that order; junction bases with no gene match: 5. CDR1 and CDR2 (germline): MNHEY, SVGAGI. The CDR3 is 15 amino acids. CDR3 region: CASSLDRGRGTEAFF. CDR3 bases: TGTGCCAGCAGTTTGGACAGGGGGCGGGGCACTGAAGCTTTCTTT.

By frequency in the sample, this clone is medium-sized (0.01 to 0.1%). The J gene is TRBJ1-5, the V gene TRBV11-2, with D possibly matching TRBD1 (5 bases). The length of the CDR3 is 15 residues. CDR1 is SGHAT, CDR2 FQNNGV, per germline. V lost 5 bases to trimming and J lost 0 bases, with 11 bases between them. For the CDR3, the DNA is TGTGCCAGCAGCCCCCGGGGGAATAGCAATCAGCCCCAGCATTTT. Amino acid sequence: CASSPRGNSNQPQHF.

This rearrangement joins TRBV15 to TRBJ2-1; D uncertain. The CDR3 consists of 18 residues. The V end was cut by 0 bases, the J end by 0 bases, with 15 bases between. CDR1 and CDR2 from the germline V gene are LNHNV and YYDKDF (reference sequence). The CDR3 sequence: CATSRELAFQSSYNEQFF. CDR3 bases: TGTGCCACCAGCAGAGAGTTGGCTTTTCAAAGCTCCTACAATGAGCAGTTCTTC. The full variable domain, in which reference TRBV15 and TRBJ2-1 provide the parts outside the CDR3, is DAMVIQNPRYQVTQFGKPVTLSCSQTLNHNVMYWYQQKSSQAPKLLFHYYDKDFNNEADTPDNFQSRRPNTSFCFLDIRSPGLGDTAMYLCATSRELAFQSSYNEQFFGPGTRLTVL.

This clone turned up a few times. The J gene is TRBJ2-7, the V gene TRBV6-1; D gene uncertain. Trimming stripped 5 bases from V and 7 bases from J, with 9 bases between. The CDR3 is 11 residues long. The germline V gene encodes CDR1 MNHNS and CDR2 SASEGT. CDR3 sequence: CASSFQWEQYF. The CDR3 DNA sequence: TGTGCCAGCAGTTTTCAGTGGGAGCAGTACTTC.

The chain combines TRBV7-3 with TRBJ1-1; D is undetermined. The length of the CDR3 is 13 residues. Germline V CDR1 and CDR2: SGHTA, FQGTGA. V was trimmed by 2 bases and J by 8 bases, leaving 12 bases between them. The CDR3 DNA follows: TGTGCCAGCAGCTTAGAGGGTGGCAGGGAAGCTTTCTTT. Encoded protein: CASSLEGGREAFF.

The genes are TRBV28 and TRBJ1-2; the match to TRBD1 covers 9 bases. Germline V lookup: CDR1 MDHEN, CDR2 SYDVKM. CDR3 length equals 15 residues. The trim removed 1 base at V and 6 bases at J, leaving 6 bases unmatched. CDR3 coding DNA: TGTGCCAGCAGTTTATACCAGAGGACAGGGGATGGCTACACCTTC. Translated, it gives CASSLYQRTGDGYTF.

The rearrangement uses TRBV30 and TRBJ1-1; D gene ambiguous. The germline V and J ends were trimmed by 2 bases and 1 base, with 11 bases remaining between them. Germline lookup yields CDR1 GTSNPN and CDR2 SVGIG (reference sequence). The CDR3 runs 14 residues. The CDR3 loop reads CAWSIQVGNTEAFF. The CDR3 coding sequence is TGTGCCTGGAGTATTCAGGTGGGGAACACTGAAGCTTTCTTT.

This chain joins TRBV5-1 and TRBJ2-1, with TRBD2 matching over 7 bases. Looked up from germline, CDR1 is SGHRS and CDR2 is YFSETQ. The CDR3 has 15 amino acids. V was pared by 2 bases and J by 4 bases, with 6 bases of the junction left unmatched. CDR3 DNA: TGCGCCAGCAGCTTTAGGGCGGGGGAATACAATGAGCAGTTCTTC. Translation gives CASSFRAGEYNEQFF.

The CDR3 coding sequence is TGTGCCAGCTCACCTTCAGATACGCAGTATTTT. Its translation is CASSPSDTQYF. The chain has TRBV18 and TRBJ2-3; D not resolved. The germline V gene encodes CDR1 KGHSH and CDR2 LQKENI. The CDR3 extends over 11 amino acids. V was pared by 3 bases and J by 4 bases, with 2 bases between.

This chain's CDR3 is CAWSSEDRGGSPLHF. For the CDR3, the DNA is TGTGCCTGGAGTTCCGAGGACAGGGGAGGTTCACCCCTCCACTTT. The V gene is TRBV30, the J gene TRBJ1-6; 9 bases fit TRBD1. Trimming removed 2 bases from V and 9 bases from J; junction bases left unmatched: 8. Germline V gene data show CDR1 as GTSNPN and CDR2 as SVGIG (reference sequence). This CDR3 is built from 15 residues.

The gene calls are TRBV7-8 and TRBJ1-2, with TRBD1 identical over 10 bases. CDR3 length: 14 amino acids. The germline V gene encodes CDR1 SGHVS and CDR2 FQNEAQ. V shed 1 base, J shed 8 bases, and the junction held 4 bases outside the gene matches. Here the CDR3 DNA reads TGTGCCAGCAGCTTAGGGACAGGGGGGGGCGGCTACACCTTC. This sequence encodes CASSLGTGGGGYTF.

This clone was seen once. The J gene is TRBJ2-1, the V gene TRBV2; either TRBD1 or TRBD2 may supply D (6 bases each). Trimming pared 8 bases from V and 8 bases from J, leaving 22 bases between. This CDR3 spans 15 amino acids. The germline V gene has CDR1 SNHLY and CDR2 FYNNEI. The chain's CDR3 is CASGGRERPRDEQFF. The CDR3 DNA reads TGTGCCAGCGGGGGCCGGGAGCGCCCTCGGGATGAGCAGTTCTTC. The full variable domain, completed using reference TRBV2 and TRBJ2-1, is EPEVTQTPSHQVTQMGQEVILRCVPISNHLYFYWYRQILGQKVEFLVSFYNNEISEKSEIFDDQFSVERPDGSNFTLKIRSTKLEDSAMYFCASGGRERPRDEQFFGPGTRLTVL.

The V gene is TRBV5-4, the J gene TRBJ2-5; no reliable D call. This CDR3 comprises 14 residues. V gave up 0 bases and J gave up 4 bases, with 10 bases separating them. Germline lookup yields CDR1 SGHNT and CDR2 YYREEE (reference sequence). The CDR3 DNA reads TGTGCCAGCAGCTTGGTTTCAGGCGGAGAGACCCAGTACTTC. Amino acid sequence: CASSLVSGGETQYF. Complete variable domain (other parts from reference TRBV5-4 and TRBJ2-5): ETGVTQSPTHLIKTRGQQVTLRCSSQSGHNTVSWYQQALGQGPQFIFQYYREEENGRGNFPPRFSGLQFPNYSSELNVNALELDDSALYLCASSLVSGGETQYFGPGTRLLVL.

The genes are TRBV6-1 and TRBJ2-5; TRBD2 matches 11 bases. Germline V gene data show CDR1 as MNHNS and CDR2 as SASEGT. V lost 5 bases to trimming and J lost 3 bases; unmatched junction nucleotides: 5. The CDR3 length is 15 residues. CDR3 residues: CASSRLAGLKETQYF. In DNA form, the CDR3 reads TGTGCCAGCAGTCGACTAGCGGGACTGAAAGAGACCCAGTACTTC.

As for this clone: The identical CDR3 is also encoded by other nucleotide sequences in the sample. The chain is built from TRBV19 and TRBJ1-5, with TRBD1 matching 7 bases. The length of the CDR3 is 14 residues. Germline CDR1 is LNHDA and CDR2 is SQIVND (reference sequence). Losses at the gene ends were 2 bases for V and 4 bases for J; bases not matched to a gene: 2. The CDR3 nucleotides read TGTGCCAGTAGTATACAGGGGGGGAATCAGCCCCAGCATTTT. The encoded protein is CASSIQGGNQPQHF. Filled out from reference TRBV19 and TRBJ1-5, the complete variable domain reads DGGITQSPKYLFRKEGQNVTLSCEQNLNHDAMYWYRQDPGQGLRLIYYSQIVNDFQKGDIAEGYSVSREKKESFPLTVTSAQKNPTAFYLCASSIQGGNQPQHFGDGTRLSIL.

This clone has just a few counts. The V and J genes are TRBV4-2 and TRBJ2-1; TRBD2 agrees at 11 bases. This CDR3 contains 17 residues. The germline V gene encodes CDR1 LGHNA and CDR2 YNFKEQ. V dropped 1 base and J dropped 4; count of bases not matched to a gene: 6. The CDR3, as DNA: TGTGCCAGCAGCCAAGGGAATCTAGCGGGGGGTTACAATGAGCAGTTCTTC. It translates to CASSQGNLAGGYNEQFF.